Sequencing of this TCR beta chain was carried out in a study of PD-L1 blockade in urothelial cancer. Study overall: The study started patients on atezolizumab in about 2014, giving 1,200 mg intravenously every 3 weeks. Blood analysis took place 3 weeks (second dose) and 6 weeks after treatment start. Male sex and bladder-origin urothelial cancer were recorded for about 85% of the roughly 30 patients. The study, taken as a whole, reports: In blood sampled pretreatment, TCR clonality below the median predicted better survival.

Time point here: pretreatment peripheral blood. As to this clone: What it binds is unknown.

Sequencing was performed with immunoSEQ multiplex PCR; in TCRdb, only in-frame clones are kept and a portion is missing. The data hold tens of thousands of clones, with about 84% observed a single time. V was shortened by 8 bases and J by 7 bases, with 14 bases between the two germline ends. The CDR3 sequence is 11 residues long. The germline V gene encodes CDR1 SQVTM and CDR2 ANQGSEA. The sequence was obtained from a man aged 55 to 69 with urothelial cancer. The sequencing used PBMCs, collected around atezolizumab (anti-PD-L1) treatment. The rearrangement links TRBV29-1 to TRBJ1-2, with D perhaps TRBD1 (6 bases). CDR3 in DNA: TGCAGCACACAGGGTTACGGTGGCTACACCTTC. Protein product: CSTQGYGGYTF.